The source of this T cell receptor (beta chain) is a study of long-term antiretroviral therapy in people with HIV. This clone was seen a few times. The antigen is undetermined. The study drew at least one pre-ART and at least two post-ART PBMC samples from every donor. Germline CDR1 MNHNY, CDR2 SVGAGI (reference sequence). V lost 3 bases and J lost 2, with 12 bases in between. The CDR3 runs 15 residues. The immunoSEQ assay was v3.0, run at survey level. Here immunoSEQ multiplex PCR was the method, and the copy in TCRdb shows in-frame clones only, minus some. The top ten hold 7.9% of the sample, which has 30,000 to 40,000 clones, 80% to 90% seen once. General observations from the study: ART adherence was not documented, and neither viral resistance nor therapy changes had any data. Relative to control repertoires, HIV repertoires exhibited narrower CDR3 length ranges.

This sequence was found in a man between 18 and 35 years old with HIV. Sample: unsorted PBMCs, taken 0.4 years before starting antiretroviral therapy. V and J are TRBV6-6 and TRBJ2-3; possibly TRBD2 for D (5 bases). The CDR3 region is CASSYDPTITDTQYF. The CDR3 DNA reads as TGTGCCAGCAGTTATGACCCGACTATCACAGATACGCAGTATTTT.